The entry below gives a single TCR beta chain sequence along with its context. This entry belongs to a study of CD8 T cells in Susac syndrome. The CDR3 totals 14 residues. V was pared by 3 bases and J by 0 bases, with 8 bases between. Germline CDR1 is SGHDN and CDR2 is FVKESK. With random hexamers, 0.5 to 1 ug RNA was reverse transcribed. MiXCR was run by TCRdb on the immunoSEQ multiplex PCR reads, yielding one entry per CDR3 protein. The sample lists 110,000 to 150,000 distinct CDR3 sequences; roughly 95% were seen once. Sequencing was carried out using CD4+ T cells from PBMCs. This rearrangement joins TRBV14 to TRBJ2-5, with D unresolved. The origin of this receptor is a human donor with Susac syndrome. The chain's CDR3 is CASSHETYQETQYF. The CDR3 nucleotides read TGTGCCAGCAGCCATGAAACGTACCAAGAGACCCAGTACTTC.